These 19 T cell receptor beta chains came from one sample sequenced in a study of T cell repertoires in cytomegalovirus infection. Each CDR3 protein is one row after TCRdb ran MiXCR on the reads. The sample holds roughly 100,000 distinct CDR3 sequences, 15% to 20% seen once. Sequenced material: PBMCs. These receptors all stem from a human donor in good health (CMV status not recorded). Some clones in this sample may be carry-over from other donors' samples.

This clonotype was seen at least ten times. V gene TRBV7-2 combines with J gene TRBJ1-2; 9 bases align to TRBD1. CDR3 length equals 13 residues. V shed 3 bases, J shed 8 bases, and the junction held 4 bases outside the gene matches. Looked up from germline, CDR1 is SGHTA and CDR2 is FQGNSA. The CDR3 sequence is CASSFDRGGGYTF. The CDR3 nucleotides read TGTGCCAGCAGCTTCGACAGGGGGGGCGGCTACACCTTC.

This clonotype was detected ten times or more. It is unclear where the CDR3 begins or ends on the DNA, so no DNA is shown, and the CDR3 is as TCRdb lists it. This chain links TRBV7-2 with TRBJ1-2; the table's D call TRBD1 went unverified against the DNA. With termini counted, the CDR3 has 13 amino acids. Germline CDR1 and CDR2: SGHTA and FQGNSA. The chain's CDR3 is CASSLVGVGTWLF.

The table lists this clonotype with a few counts. CDR3 amino acids: CASSLRSASGGAVKTQYF. The CDR3 region has the DNA TGTGCCAGCAGCCTCCGGTCGGCTAGCGGGGGGGCGGTGAAGACCCAGTACTTC. This sequence joins TRBV7-2 and TRBJ2-5; 12 positions agree with TRBD2. V lost 5 bases to trimming and J lost 6 bases; unmatched junction nucleotides: 16. Germline values: CDR1 SGHTA, CDR2 FQGNSA. The CDR3 covers 18 residues.

The CDR3 region has the DNA TGTGCCAGCAGTCAGGTACTTGGCGTCCTGACTTTC. As protein: CASSQVLGVLTF. This sequence joins TRBV11-2 and TRBJ2-6; D gene uncertain. The CDR3 spans 12 residues. Trimming removed 6 bases at V and 12 bases at J, with 12 bases between. The germline V gene encodes CDR1 SGHAT and CDR2 FQNNGV.

The chain employs TRBV12-3 or TRBV12-4 and TRBJ1-3; 7 nucleotides line up with TRBD1. V lost 3 bases and J lost 4; bases outside the gene matches: 6. This CDR3 comprises 15 residues. The CDR3 protein is CASSFETGAGNTIYF. The CDR3 DNA reads TGTGCCAGCAGTTTCGAAACAGGGGCAGGAAACACCATATATTTT.

This clonotype was seen at least ten times. The chain joins TRBV10-3 to TRBJ2-3; the D gene could be TRBD1 or TRBD2 (6 bases each). Germline loops: CDR1 ENHRY, CDR2 SYGVKD. The CDR3 has 14 amino acids. The V gene lost 7 bases and the J gene lost 6 bases, with 17 bases spanning the gap. CDR3 DNA: TGTGCCATCATGGGGGGCAGGGACGCCGATACGCAGTATTTT. This encodes CAIMGGRDADTQYF.

CDR3 bases: TGTGCCAGCAGGGGACTGAGAAATGAAAAACTGTTTTTT. It specifies CASRGLRNEKLFF. The chain employs TRBV2 and TRBJ1-4; weak D call: TRBD1 (5 bases). This CDR3 comprises 13 residues. V was shortened by 6 bases and J by 5 bases, with 10 bases between the two germline ends. Per germline, CDR1 SNHLY and CDR2 FYNNEI.

In its sample, this clonotype was seen many times. The chain couples TRBV7-2 to TRBJ1-2; TRBD1 might be the D (5 bases). The V gene's germline CDR1 is SGHTA and CDR2 FQGNSA. This CDR3 is 15 amino acids long. V lost 4 bases to trimming and J lost 5 bases, with 17 bases between them. CDR3 nucleotide sequence: TGTGCCAGCAGCTGGGGAGGGGCCGCTCTTTATGGCTACACCTTC. Translated: CASSWGGAALYGYTF.

This clonotype appeared many times. V usage is TRBV7-2 and J usage is TRBJ1-1, with D possibly TRBD1 on 6 matching bases. This CDR3 comprises 13 residues. Trimming removed 2 bases at V and 11 bases at J, with 15 bases between. CDR1 is SGHTA and CDR2 is FQGNSA in the germline V gene. CDR3 bases: TGTGCCAGCAGCTTAAATGAGGCAGGGGATGCTTTCTTT. It specifies CASSLNEAGDAFF.

This clonotype was found many times. The chain employs TRBV5-4 and TRBJ2-5; the match to TRBD1 covers 8 bases. This CDR3 contains 17 residues. The germline V gene has CDR1 SGHNT and CDR2 YYREEE (reference sequence). Trimming removed 4 bases from V and 2 bases from J; junction bases left unmatched: 13. In DNA, the CDR3 is TGTGCCAGCAGCCTCGGGACAGGCCGGCTAGAACAAGAGACCCAGTACTTC. Its translation is CASSLGTGRLEQETQYF.

At least ten counts were recorded for this clonotype. Here the CDR3 DNA reads TGTGCCAGCAGCTTAGGGCTAGCGGGCCAAGAGACCCAGTACTTC. Protein product: CASSLGLAGQETQYF. The V call is TRBV7-2, the J call TRBJ2-5; 8 nucleotides align to TRBD2. The CDR3 has 15 residues. Trimming took 1 base from V and 1 from J; bases not matched to a gene: 2. Germline CDR1 reads SGHTA; CDR2 reads FQGNSA. Full variable domain (missing parts from reference TRBV7-2 and TRBJ2-5): GAGVSQSPSNKVTEKGKDVELRCDPISGHTALYWYRQSLGQGLEFLIYFQGNSAPDKSGLPSDRFSAERTGGSVSTLTIQRTQQEDSAVYLCASSLGLAGQETQYFGPGTRLLVL.

Many counts were recorded for this clonotype. The chain couples TRBV5-5 to TRBJ2-2, with 7 bases matching TRBD1. CDR3 length: 15 residues. V shed 2 bases, J shed 6 bases, and the junction held 7 bases outside the gene matches. CDR1 and CDR2 from the germline V gene are SGHKS and YYEKEE (reference sequence). Written as DNA, the CDR3 is TGTGCCAGCAGCTTAGGGGGCAGGGAAGCCGGGGAGCTGTTTTTT. Its protein is CASSLGGREAGELFF.

This clonotype has only a few counts. For the CDR3, the DNA is TGTGCCAGTAGTATCTACCCGGGACAGGGGAATCAGCCCCAGCATTTT. Residues: CASSIYPGQGNQPQHF. V is TRBV19 and J is TRBJ1-5; 10 nucleotides line up with TRBD1. Germline CDR1 is LNHDA and CDR2 is SQIVND (reference sequence). V gave up 3 bases and J gave up 4 bases; unmatched junction bases: 6. This CDR3 has 16 residues.

This clonotype showed up many times. The chain is built from TRBV7-2 and TRBJ2-5; 11 nucleotides agree with TRBD2. V was clipped by 4 bases and J by 5 bases; unmatched bases: 9. CDR1 is SGHTA and CDR2 is FQGNSA in the germline V gene. CDR3 length equals 16 residues. CDR3 coding DNA: TGTGCCAGCAGCTCAAAGCGACTAGCGGGGAGGGAGACCCAGTACTTC. Amino acid sequence: CASSSKRLAGRETQYF. Complete variable domain (other parts from reference TRBV7-2 and TRBJ2-5): GAGVSQSPSNKVTEKGKDVELRCDPISGHTALYWYRQSLGQGLEFLIYFQGNSAPDKSGLPSDRFSAERTGGSVSTLTIQRTQQEDSAVYLCASSSKRLAGRETQYFGPGTRLLVL.

This clonotype was observed at least ten times. The chain uses TRBV7-2 and TRBJ1-6, with a tentative D call TRBD1 (5 bases). Looked up from germline, CDR1 is SGHTA and CDR2 is FQGNSA. This CDR3 has 16 residues. The V end lost 1 base, the J end lost 7 bases, and 14 bases lay between the germline ends. CDR3: CASSLEIAGRNSPLHF. CDR3 DNA: TGTGCCAGCAGCTTAGAAATCGCAGGGAGGAATTCACCCCTCCACTTT. Supplemented by reference TRBV7-2 and TRBJ1-6, the full variable domain reads GAGVSQSPSNKVTEKGKDVELRCDPISGHTALYWYRQSLGQGLEFLIYFQGNSAPDKSGLPSDRFSAERTGGSVSTLTIQRTQQEDSAVYLCASSLEIAGRNSPLHFGNGTRLTVT.

This chain connects TRBV9 to TRBJ2-1, with D possibly TRBD1 on 6 matching bases. The CDR3 spans 15 residues. Deletions cut 3 bases from V and 3 bases from J, with 13 bases between. Looked up from germline, CDR1 is SGDLS and CDR2 is YYNGEE. As DNA, the CDR3 is TGTGCCAGCAGCGCGCTGGGGACATTCTACAATGAGCAGTTCTTC. Translating it yields CASSALGTFYNEQFF.

This clonotype was counted between two and nine times. The V call is TRBV5-4, the J call TRBJ2-5, with 7 positions matching TRBD1. CDR3 length: 14 amino acids. Trimming took 4 bases from V and 1 from J; bases not matched to a gene: 4. The germline V gene has CDR1 SGHNT and CDR2 YYREEE (reference sequence). The CDR3 nucleotides are TGTGCCAGCAGCGGGGGACAGTCCCAAGAGACCCAGTACTTC. Protein sequence: CASSGGQSQETQYF.

This chain connects TRBV20-1 to TRBJ2-7, with TRBD2 as a possible D gene (6 bases). CDR3 length equals 14 residues. Germline CDR1 is DFQATT and CDR2 is SNEGSKA (reference sequence). With 0 bases removed from V and 3 bases from J, the gap between germline ends came to 12 bases. The CDR3 loop is CSARDLGGVYEQYF. The CDR3 region has the DNA TGCAGTGCTAGAGACCTCGGAGGGGTCTACGAGCAGTACTTC.

Ten or more counts support this clonotype. This chain links TRBV7-2 with TRBJ2-2; 7 bases match TRBD2. The CDR3 loop spans 15 amino acids. Trimming at V came to 7 bases and at J to 6 bases, leaving 11 bases not matched to a gene. Per the germline V gene, CDR1 is SGHTA and CDR2 is FQGNSA. CDR3 sequence reads: CASNYRTRGAGELFF. CDR3 DNA sequence: TGTGCCAGCAACTATCGGACACGGGGGGCCGGGGAGCTGTTTTTT.